This T cell receptor (beta chain) was captured in a study of breast tumors, draining lymph nodes, adjacent tissues. The CDR3 has 11 residues if both end residues are counted. The germline V gene has CDR1 KGHDR and CDR2 SFDVKD. The lymph nodes were axillary draining lymph nodes from breast cancer patients. With respect to this clonotype: Antigen: not known. A read error is likely, as this CDR3 ends without the conserved phenylalanine or tryptophan. Because the CDR3's place on the DNA is in doubt, the DNA is left out and the CDR3 is given as listed by TCRdb.

Study observations and caveats: Data fit most tumor T cells coming from lymph node, expanding in tumor.

TCRdb called the multiplex PCR reads again in MiXCR, with one record for every CDR3 protein. The top ten clones hold approximately 3.6% of a sample with some 250,000 distinct CDR3 sequences, less than 35% of them seen once. The sequence derives from a female donor with breast cancer. Some clones in this sample may be carry-over from other donors' samples. This rearrangement joins TRBV24-1 to TRBJ2-5; TRBD1 is taken as the D call from the table, unchecked against the DNA. Sequences were obtained from axillary lymph node tissue. The CDR3 reads CATSDKYGQIK.